The T cell receptor (beta chain) under discussion was sequenced for a study of blood T cell repertoires in COVID-19. Study in general: The United States, Italy and Spain were the sources of the acute and convalescent COVID-19 samples. T cells, B-cell-depleted T cells, or PBMCs provided the cDNA or gDNA that served as material.

As processed by the authors: Counts of nucleated cells, estimated from reference gene primer amplification, were obtained. Method: immunoSEQ multiplex PCR; TCRdb's copy keeps in-frame clones and lacks some. The DNA gave D and trimming, while V, J and clone size come from that table. The sample carries under 300,000 clones, around four fifths recorded once. The germline V gene has CDR1 MNHNS and CDR2 SASEGT. Trimming left V 0 bases short and J 8 bases short, with 11 bases between. The CDR3 has 14 amino acids. The TCR sequence derives from an older man with acute or convalescent COVID-19. Sample: peripheral blood. The chain uses TRBV6-1 and TRBJ1-5, with D uncertain. This CDR3 reads CASSEAGGLEPQHF. The DNA of the CDR3 is TGTGCCAGCAGTGAAGCGGGAGGGTTGGAGCCCCAGCATTTT.